These T cell receptor beta chains were read from a single sample in a study of cytomegalovirus exposure and HLA in healthy donors. The assay was immunoSEQ multiplex PCR, and TCRdb's table has in-frame clones only and misses some. The sample has about 120,000 clones, about 68% seen once. Sequencing used PBMCs. Source of these receptors: a man between 40 and 49 years old in good health and CMV-seropositive. Each CDR3 is given with its conserved first and last residue. Each record gives: V gene, CDR3 length, CDR3 protein.

V gene: TRBV6-5
CDR3 length: 16
CDR3 protein: CASSYFRHSSYNEQFF

V gene: TRBV29-1
CDR3 length: 15
CDR3 protein: CSYQTRGGGTGELFF

V gene: TRBV28
CDR3 length: 15
CDR3 protein: CASSRPGQDSYEQYF

V gene: TRBV9
CDR3 length: 16
CDR3 protein: CASSVALAENTGELFF

V gene: TRBV30
CDR3 length: 14
CDR3 protein: CAWKRGSSYNEQFF

V gene: TRBV27
CDR3 length: 15
CDR3 protein: CASKISGSPYNEQFF

V gene: TRBV9
CDR3 length: 18
CDR3 protein: CASSVAGDRDFANTEAFF

V gene: TRBV14
CDR3 length: 16
CDR3 protein: CASSQAGGRINYGYTF

V gene: TRBV11-3
CDR3 length: 13
CDR3 protein: CASSFVNTGELFF

V gene: TRBV4-1
CDR3 length: 15
CDR3 protein: CASSQVGSGKDTQYF

V gene: TRBV18
CDR3 length: 15
CDR3 protein: CASSPGTGSGYEQYF

V gene: TRBV28
CDR3 length: 15
CDR3 protein: CASSYLAGNTGELFF

V gene: TRBV5-1
CDR3 length: 13
CDR3 protein: CASSLDVGQPQHF

V gene: TRBV11-3
CDR3 length: 13
CDR3 protein: CASSLSFVDTQYF

V gene: TRBV6-4
CDR3 length: 14
CDR3 protein: CASSEGGATDTQYF

V gene: TRBV27
CDR3 length: 15
CDR3 protein: CASSPTSGSSYEQYF

V gene: TRBV15
CDR3 length: 15
CDR3 protein: CATSRLEGTTSEQYF

V gene: TRBV7-6
CDR3 length: 13
CDR3 protein: CAGTTGHTGELFF

V gene: TRBV7-9
CDR3 length: 15
CDR3 protein: CASSSLTSGSYEQYF

V gene: TRBV10-3
CDR3 length: 15
CDR3 protein: CAISESGGLNTEAFF

V gene: TRBV5-1
CDR3 length: 15
CDR3 protein: CASSPPGLAANEQYF

V gene: TRBV23-1
CDR3 length: 18
CDR3 protein: CASITTGDPSSYNSPLHF

V gene: TRBV9
CDR3 length: 16
CDR3 protein: CASSVEGGQLGNTIYF

V gene: TRBV7-2
CDR3 length: 16
CDR3 protein: CASSIRTSGNYNEQFF

V gene: TRBV19
CDR3 length: 13
CDR3 protein: CASSIPSGQPQHF

V gene: TRBV27
CDR3 length: 15
CDR3 protein: CASSYHRGGNYGYTF

V gene: TRBV11-2
CDR3 length: 16
CDR3 protein: CASSLGNQILTDTQYF

V gene: TRBV6-5
CDR3 length: 15
CDR3 protein: CASSPVPGFFQPQHF

V gene: TRBV9
CDR3 length: 18
CDR3 protein: CASSVDGRAGGAKNIQYF

V gene: TRBV21-1
CDR3 length: 17
CDR3 protein: CASSKAPPPTGSYGYTF

V gene: TRBV19
CDR3 length: 15
CDR3 protein: CASSPGTGSNQPQHF

V gene: TRBV27
CDR3 length: 15
CDR3 protein: CASSLSVQGNYGYTF

V gene: TRBV11-2
CDR3 length: 16
CDR3 protein: CASRWSGGRASYEQYF

V gene: TRBV4-3
CDR3 length: 16
CDR3 protein: CASSQVWDWRLNEQFF

V gene: TRBV5-1
CDR3 length: 16
CDR3 protein: CASSPLLSQGKESLHF

V gene: TRBV19
CDR3 length: 13
CDR3 protein: CASSINRGETQYF

V gene: TRBV7-6
CDR3 length: 14
CDR3 protein: CASSPRDSSYEQYF

V gene: TRBV6-1
CDR3 length: 15
CDR3 protein: CASSESGGAYNEQFF

V gene: TRBV5-1
CDR3 length: 15
CDR3 protein: CASSPTDRENTEAFF

V gene: TRBV2
CDR3 length: 13
CDR3 protein: CASSEEWAGEQFF

V gene: TRBV5-4
CDR3 length: 16
CDR3 protein: CASSLEPPDRPREQYF

V gene: TRBV10-3
CDR3 length: 12
CDR3 protein: CAISGTVGELFF

V gene: TRBV28
CDR3 length: 14
CDR3 protein: CASSPPLSNQPQHF

V gene: TRBV5-1
CDR3 length: 16
CDR3 protein: CASSSGTGPPNQPQHF

V gene: TRBV4-2
CDR3 length: 19
CDR3 protein: CASSQDWGQALTSTDTQYF

V gene: TRBV2
CDR3 length: 12
CDR3 protein: CASSGTTSDRFF

V gene: TRBV11-2
CDR3 length: 19
CDR3 protein: CASSAPQGFVAGQFYEQYF

V gene: TRBV11-2
CDR3 length: 14
CDR3 protein: CASSPSGLAGPQYF

V gene: TRBV2
CDR3 length: 17
CDR3 protein: CASSETRGGLLAYEQYF

V gene: TRBV20-1
CDR3 length: 11
CDR3 protein: CSAWERNIQYF

V gene: TRBV5-4
CDR3 length: 14
CDR3 protein: CASSLDRGIGELFF

V gene: TRBV4-1
CDR3 length: 20
CDR3 protein: CASSQEPTDFSGGVTDTQYF